This T cell receptor (beta chain) was found in a study of cytomegalovirus exposure and HLA in healthy donors. General study points: In a later analysis, an Asian-associated ancestry cluster reportedly showed fewer N-insertions than the approximately 700-donor mean. Association of about 17,000 TCR beta sequences with HLA alleles was found at 0.05 false discovery rate in a later analysis.

13 Jbeta primers and 60 Vbeta primers were used for the PCR. TCRdb's copy holds only in-frame clones and misses some; the assay was immunoSEQ multiplex PCR. The sample yields a few hundred thousand clones, about four fifths seen once. Each donor was healthy, and each was a bone marrow donor. As for this clone: What it binds is unknown.

Between the trimmed V and J ends, which lost 1 base and 5 bases, there was a span of 14 bases. The germline CDR1 and CDR2 sequences are MDHEN and SYDVKM. The CDR3 is 15 amino acids. This receptor was identified in a girl aged 2-10 years in good health and CMV-seronegative. The sample comprised PBMCs. This rearrangement joins TRBV28 to TRBJ2-5, with D possibly TRBD1 on 5 matching bases. CDR3: CASSLSAGLGETQYF. Here the CDR3 DNA reads TGTGCCAGCAGTTTATCGGCAGGGCTGGGGGAGACCCAGTACTTC.